These T cell receptor beta chains were read from a single sample in a study of OX40 agonist ivuxolimab in advanced cancers. This table comes from immunoSEQ multiplex PCR, and its TCRdb copy is limited to in-frame clones, with some not included. This table has 70,000 to 100,000 clones, about 89% appearing once. Sequenced material: CD4+ or CD8+ T cells sorted from blood, taken in a trial of the OX40 agonist ivuxolimab. Receptors were obtained from an adult with an advanced solid tumor such as melanoma, head and neck, liver or kidney cancer. Both conserved end residues are part of each CDR3. A D gene is named only where the DNA matches it firmly. Clone size is shown for a subset of rows, as once, few, many or a class of expanded clone.

TRBJ1-2	NA	TRBV29-1	NA	TGCAGCGCTGCCGCCGGGACAAGGGGGGACTATGGCTACACCTTC	CSAAAGTRGDYGYTF
TRBJ2-6	NA	TRBV27	NA	TGTGCCAGCAGTTGGGGGGACGGGGCCAACGTCCTGACTTTC	CASSWGDGANVLTF
TRBJ1-2	NA	TRBV5-6	NA	TGTGCCAGCAGCTTGGCGGGGCAGAACTATGGCTACACCTTC	CASSLAGQNYGYTF
TRBJ2-1	NA	TRBV19	NA	TGTGCCAGTAGCCCCCCCCAATACAATGAGCAGTTCTTC	CASSPPQYNEQFF
TRBJ2-2	NA	TRBV7-8	NA	TGTGCCAGCAGCTTAAGCCCGACGGGGAACACCGGGGAGCTGTTTTTT	CASSLSPTGNTGELFF
TRBJ1-1	few	TRBV9	NA	TGTGCCAGCAGCGTAGTGGGGGGCTGGGACACTGAAGCTTTCTTT	CASSVVGGWDTEAFF
TRBJ2-5	NA	TRBV11-2	NA	TGTGCCAGCAGCCGAACCCCCGGAGGGGAGACCCAGTACTTC	CASSRTPGGETQYF
TRBJ2-3	NA	TRBV9	NA	TGTGCCAGCAGTGCTAGCGAGAGCACAGATACGCAGTATTTT	CASSASESTDTQYF
TRBJ2-3	NA	TRBV6-1	NA	TGTGCCAGCAGTGGAAAGCGAGGCACAGATACGCAGTATTTT	CASSGKRGTDTQYF
TRBJ2-5	once	TRBV4-3	NA	TGCGCCAGCAGCCAAGAGAGATATGGGCCAGAGACCCAGTACTTC	CASSQERYGPETQYF
TRBJ1-1	NA	TRBV10-2	NA	TGCGCCAGCAGTGTCATTTCAGGGCACACTGAAGCTTTCTTT	CASSVISGHTEAFF
TRBJ2-5	NA	TRBV7-2	NA	TGTGCCAGCAGCTCGACACTTTCGGCGACCCAGTACTTC	CASSSTLSATQYF
TRBJ2-3	NA	TRBV19	NA	TGTGCCAGTAGTACCATCGGGGGAAGCACAGATACGCAGTATTTT	CASSTIGGSTDTQYF
TRBJ1-2	NA	TRBV7-8	TRBD1	TGTGCCAGCAGCCCGCGGCCAGGGGGCAACTCTAACTATGGCTACACCTTC	CASSPRPGGNSNYGYTF
TRBJ1-2	NA	TRBV6-6	NA	TGTGCCAGCAGTATTACTGCTAACTATGGCTACACCTTC	CASSITANYGYTF
TRBJ2-1	NA	TRBV7-9	TRBD2	TGTGCCAGCAGCGGCGGGGGGTACAATGAGCAGTTCTTC	CASSGGGYNEQFF
TRBJ2-1	NA	TRBV2	TRBD2	TGTGCCAGCAGTGAGACTAGCGGGGGTGAGCAGTTCTTC	CASSETSGGEQFF
TRBJ2-1	NA	TRBV5-3	TRBD2	TGTGCCAGAAGCTTGGGACCGGGAGGGCCAACTGTGGTTAATGAGCAGTTCTTC	CARSLGPGGPTVVNEQFF
TRBJ2-7	NA	TRBV2	NA	TGTGCCAGCAGCAAGGACAGCGACTACGAGCAGTACTTC	CASSKDSDYEQYF
TRBJ2-7	NA	TRBV10-1	TRBD2	TGCGCCAGCTCCCCCCAACTAGCGGGACCGGGTGGAGAGCAGTACTTC	CASSPQLAGPGGEQYF
TRBJ2-5	NA	TRBV7-2	TRBD1	TGTGCCAGCAGCCTGGGACAGGGAGAGACCCAGTACTTC	CASSLGQGETQYF
TRBJ1-3	NA	TRBV18	TRBD1	TGTGCCAGCTCACCAGTGGCCGTGACAGGGAGGTCCGGAAACACCATATATTTT	CASSPVAVTGRSGNTIYF
TRBJ1-1	NA	TRBV7-2	NA	TGTGCCAGCAGCAACCCCCGCCTGGGGGGGACTGAAGCTTTCTTT	CASSNPRLGGTEAFF
TRBJ2-2	NA	TRBV7-2	TRBD2	TGTGCCAGCAGCTGGCAACTAGCGGGGGGTGGCGGGGAGCTGTTTTTT	CASSWQLAGGGGELFF
TRBJ2-3	NA	TRBV5-1	TRBD1	TGCGCCAGCAGCGAAGTCACAGGGGGGACAGATACGCAGTATTTT	CASSEVTGGTDTQYF
TRBJ2-5	NA	TRBV6-6	TRBD2	TGTGCCAGCGGGGCTAGCGGGAGTTGGGAGACCCAGTACTTC	CASGASGSWETQYF
TRBJ2-5	NA	TRBV5-1	NA	TGCGCCAGCAGCTGGGGCGGCGAGCAGACCCAGTACTTC	CASSWGGEQTQYF